This T cell receptor beta chain was captured by sequencing in a study of monozygotic twins with inflammatory bowel disease. General study results and limits: Added variability in patient repertoires may stem from differing immunosuppressive treatments. Reduced clonotype sharing with other individuals was observed in IBD patients relative to healthy twins, especially with disease activity.

In the case of this clonotype: Its antigen is unknown.

Every TCR library drew on around 3.5 ug of total RNA. TCRdb processed the 5' RACE reads again and assigns one entry to each CDR3 protein, with no DNA. In total, the table holds about 420,000 distinct CDR3 sequences. CDR3 length: 15 amino acids. Germline CDR1 and CDR2: SGHTA and FQGTGA. Researchers collected approximately 2.5 ml of blood per donor. The chain combines TRBV7-3 with TRBJ2-2. This receptor was obtained from a human donor with ulcerative colitis or Crohn's disease, or a healthy co-twin of an affected twin (not recorded which). The sequencing sample was made of blood. CDR3 in amino acids: CASSPTGSFTGELFF.